The sample holds a few counts of the clone carrying this T cell receptor (beta chain). Its antigen is as yet unknown. Expressed TCRB transcripts were sequenced because the isolated RNA had all been reverse transcribed beforehand. Deep immunoSEQ sequencing covered naive, central memory and regulatory T cell samples. The assay was immunoSEQ multiplex PCR, and TCRdb's table has in-frame clones only and misses some. The sample has about 280,000 clones; approximately 16% are singletons. This sample was included in a study of beta chain features in type 1 diabetes. Study conclusions and caveats: Researchers report that Type 1 diabetes patients had moderately but significantly shorter TCRB CDR3s across all four CD4+ subsets.

The germline gives CDR1 MGHDK, CDR2 SYGVNS. The CDR3 totals 12 residues. The V segment lost 6 bases and the J segment 5 bases; nucleotides outside the gene matches: 3. The rearrangement joins TRBV25-1 to TRBJ2-5; 7 nucleotides align to TRBD1. This receptor was obtained from a man between 18 and 29 years old with type 1 diabetes. Material for sequencing was naive CD4+ T cells from blood. CDR3 nucleotides: TGTGCCAGCAGACAGGGGTCGGAGACCCAGTACTTC. The encoded protein is CASRQGSETQYF.